This T cell receptor beta chain was obtained from a study of blood T cell repertoires in COVID-19. Overall study: Sites in the United States, Italy and Spain provided acute and convalescent COVID-19 samples. Nucleic acid was either cDNA or gDNA, and it came from T cells, B-cell-depleted T cells, or PBMCs.

Trimming took off 0 bases at V and 7 bases at J, with 10 bases between the two ends. The CDR3 covers 14 residues. Per the germline V gene, CDR1 is MNHNS and CDR2 is SASEGT. Authors' data handling: Amplified reference gene primers provided the basis for estimating nucleated cell counts. Produced via immunoSEQ multiplex PCR; TCRdb's table is partial and in-frame only. D and trimming were read from the DNA, whereas the V and J calls and clone size are those reported in that table. The data contain about 230,000 clones, more than 70% of them singletons. Material: peripheral blood. The chain is built from TRBV6-1 and TRBJ1-5; unclear D gene. This receptor was identified in a middle-aged man with active or convalescent COVID-19. CDR3: CASSEATGGQPQHF. CDR3 DNA sequence: TGTGCCAGCAGTGAAGCGACGGGAGGGCAGCCCCAGCATTTT.